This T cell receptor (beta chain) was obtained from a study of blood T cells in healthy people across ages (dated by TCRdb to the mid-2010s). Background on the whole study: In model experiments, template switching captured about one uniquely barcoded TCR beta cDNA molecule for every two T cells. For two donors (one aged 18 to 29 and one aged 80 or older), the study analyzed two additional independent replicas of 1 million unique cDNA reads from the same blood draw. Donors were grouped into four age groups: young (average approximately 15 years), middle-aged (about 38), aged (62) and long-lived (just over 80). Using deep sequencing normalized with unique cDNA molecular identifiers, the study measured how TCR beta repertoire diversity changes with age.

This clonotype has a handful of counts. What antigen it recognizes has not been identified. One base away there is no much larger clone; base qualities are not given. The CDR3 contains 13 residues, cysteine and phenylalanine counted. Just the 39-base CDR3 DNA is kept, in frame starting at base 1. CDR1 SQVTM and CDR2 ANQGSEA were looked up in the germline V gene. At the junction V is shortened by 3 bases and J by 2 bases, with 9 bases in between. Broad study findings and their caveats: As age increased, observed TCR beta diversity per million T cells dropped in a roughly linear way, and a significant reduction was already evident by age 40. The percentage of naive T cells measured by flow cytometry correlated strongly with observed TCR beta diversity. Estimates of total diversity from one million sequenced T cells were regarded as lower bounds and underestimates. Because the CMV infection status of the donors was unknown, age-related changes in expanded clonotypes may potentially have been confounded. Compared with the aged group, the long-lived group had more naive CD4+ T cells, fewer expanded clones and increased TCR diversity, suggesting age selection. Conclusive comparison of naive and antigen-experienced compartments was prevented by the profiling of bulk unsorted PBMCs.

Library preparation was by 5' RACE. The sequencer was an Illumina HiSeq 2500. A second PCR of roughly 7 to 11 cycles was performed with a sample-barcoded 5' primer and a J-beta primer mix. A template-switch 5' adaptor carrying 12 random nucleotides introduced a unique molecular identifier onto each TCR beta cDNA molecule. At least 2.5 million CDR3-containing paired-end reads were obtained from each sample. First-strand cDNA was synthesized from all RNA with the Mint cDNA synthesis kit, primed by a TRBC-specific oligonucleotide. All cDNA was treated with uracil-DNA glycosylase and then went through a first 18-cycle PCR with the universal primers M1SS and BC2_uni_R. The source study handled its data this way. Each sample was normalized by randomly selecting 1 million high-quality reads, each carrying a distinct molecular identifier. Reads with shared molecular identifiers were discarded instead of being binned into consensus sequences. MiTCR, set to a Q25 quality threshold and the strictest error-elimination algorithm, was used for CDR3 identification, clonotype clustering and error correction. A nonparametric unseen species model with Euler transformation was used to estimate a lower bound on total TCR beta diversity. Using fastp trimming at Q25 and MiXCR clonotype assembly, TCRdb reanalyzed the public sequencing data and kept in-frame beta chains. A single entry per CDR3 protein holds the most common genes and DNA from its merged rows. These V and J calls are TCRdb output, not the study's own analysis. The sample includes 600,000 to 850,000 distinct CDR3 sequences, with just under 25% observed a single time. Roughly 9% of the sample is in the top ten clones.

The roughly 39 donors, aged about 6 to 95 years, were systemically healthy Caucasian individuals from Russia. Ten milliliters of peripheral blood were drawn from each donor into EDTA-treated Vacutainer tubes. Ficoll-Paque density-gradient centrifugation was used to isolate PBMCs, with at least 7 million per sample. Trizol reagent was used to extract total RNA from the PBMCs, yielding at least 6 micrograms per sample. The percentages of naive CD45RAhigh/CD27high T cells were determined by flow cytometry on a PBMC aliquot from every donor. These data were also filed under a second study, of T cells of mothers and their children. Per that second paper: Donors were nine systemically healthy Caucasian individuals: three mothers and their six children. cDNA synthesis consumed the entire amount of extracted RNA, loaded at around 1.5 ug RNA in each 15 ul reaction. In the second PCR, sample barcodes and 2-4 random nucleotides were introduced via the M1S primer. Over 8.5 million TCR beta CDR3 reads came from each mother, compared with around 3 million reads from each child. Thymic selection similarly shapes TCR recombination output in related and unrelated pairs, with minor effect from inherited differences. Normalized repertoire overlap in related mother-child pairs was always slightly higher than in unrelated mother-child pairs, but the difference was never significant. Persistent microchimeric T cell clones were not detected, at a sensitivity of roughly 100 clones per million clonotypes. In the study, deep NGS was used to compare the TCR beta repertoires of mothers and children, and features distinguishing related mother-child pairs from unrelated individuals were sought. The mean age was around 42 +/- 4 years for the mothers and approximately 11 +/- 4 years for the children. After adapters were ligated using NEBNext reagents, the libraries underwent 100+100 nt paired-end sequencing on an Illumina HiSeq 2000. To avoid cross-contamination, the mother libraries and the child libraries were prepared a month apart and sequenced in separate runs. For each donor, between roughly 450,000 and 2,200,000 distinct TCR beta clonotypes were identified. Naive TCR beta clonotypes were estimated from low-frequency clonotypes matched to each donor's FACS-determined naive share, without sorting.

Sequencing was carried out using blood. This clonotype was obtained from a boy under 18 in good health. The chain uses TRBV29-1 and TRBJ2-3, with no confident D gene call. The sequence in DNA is TGCAGCGTTGAGATGGTCAACACAGATACGCAGTATTTT. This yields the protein CSVEMVNTDTQYF.